This T cell receptor (beta chain) was identified in a study of cytomegalovirus exposure and HLA in healthy donors. Comment on this clone: Its antigen is undetermined.

Use of 60 Vbeta and 13 Jbeta primers characterized the PCR. Assay: immunoSEQ multiplex PCR; the TCRdb copy retains only in-frame clones and omits some. The sample carries 100,000 to 150,000 clones, around 80% recorded once. Broader study findings: When presence/absence was analysed, sequencing depth was taken to be roughly uniform across donors. Most TCR sequences were rare, but some public TCRs occurred in many donors.

This CDR3 region has 15 residues. CDR1 and CDR2 from the germline V gene are LNHDA and SQIVND (reference sequence). V lost 8 bases to trimming and J lost 9 bases, with 23 bases between them. The source of this sequence is a man aged 30 to 39 in good health and CMV-seronegative. Sequencing input: PBMCs. This chain uses TRBV19 with TRBJ2-1, with D possibly TRBD1 on 7 matching bases. The chain's CDR3 is CASDQGGSRISEQFF. DNA of the CDR3: TGTGCCAGTGATCAGGGGGGCAGTCGAATTAGTGAGCAGTTCTTC.